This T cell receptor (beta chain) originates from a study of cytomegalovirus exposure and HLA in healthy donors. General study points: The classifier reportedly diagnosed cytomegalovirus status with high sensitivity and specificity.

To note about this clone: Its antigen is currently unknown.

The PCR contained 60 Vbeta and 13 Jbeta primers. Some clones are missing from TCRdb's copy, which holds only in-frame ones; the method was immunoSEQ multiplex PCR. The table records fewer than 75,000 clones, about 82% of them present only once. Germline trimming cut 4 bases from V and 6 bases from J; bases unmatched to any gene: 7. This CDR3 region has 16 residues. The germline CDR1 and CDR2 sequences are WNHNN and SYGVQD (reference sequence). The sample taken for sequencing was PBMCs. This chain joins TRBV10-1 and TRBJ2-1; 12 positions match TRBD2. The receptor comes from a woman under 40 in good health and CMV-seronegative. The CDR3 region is CASSGTSGTKINEQFF. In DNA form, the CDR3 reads TGCGCCAGCAGTGGGACTAGCGGGACAAAAATCAATGAGCAGTTCTTC.